Below are 23 T cell receptor beta chains sequenced from a single sample in a study of OX40 agonist ivuxolimab in advanced cancers. Method: immunoSEQ multiplex PCR; TCRdb's copy keeps in-frame clones and lacks some. The table includes tens of thousands of clones, 80% to 90% detected once. The specimen comprised CD4+ or CD8+ T cells sorted from blood, sampled in a trial of the OX40 agonist ivuxolimab. The receptors stem from an adult with an advanced solid tumor such as melanoma, head and neck, liver or kidney cancer.

This chain links TRBV12-5 with TRBJ2-3; D possibly corresponds to TRBD2 (5 bases). In germline, CDR1 is LGHNT, CDR2 FRNRAP. Trimming stripped 0 bases from V and 2 bases from J, with 12 bases between. The CDR3 is 16 amino acids. The DNA of the CDR3 is TGTGCTAGTGGTTTGGTCCTACAGCGGTTCACAGATACGCAGTATTTT. Translation: CASGLVLQRFTDTQYF.

The chain employs TRBV6-5 and TRBJ2-2; perhaps TRBD1 as D (6 bases). Looked up from germline, CDR1 is MNHEY and CDR2 is SVGAGI. Trimming removed 0 bases at V and 3 bases at J, with 11 bases between. This CDR3 contains 16 residues. The CDR3 loop is CASSYSPGADTGELFF. Written as DNA, the CDR3 is TGTGCCAGCAGTTACTCTCCAGGGGCGGACACCGGGGAGCTGTTTTTT.

This chain connects TRBV5-1 to TRBJ2-3, with D hard to call. Germline CDR1 is SGHRS and CDR2 is YFSETQ. The CDR3 length is 16 residues. The V end lost 0 bases, the J end lost 2 bases, and 13 bases lay between the germline ends. The DNA for the CDR3 is TGCGCCAGCAGCTTGGTCGGTCGTACCCACACAGATACGCAGTATTTT. Translated, it gives CASSLVGRTHTDTQYF.

The gene calls are TRBV7-2 and TRBJ2-7; no reliable D call. CDR3 length equals 19 residues. Germline V CDR1 and CDR2: SGHTA, FQGNSA. With 4 bases removed from V and 1 base from J, the gap between germline ends came to 26 bases. CDR3 in DNA: TGTGCCAGCAGCTATTCCCCTACCGTACTAAGCCCCAGGTCCTACGAGCAGTACTTC. Its protein is CASSYSPTVLSPRSYEQYF.

This sequence joins TRBV10-3 and TRBJ1-1, with D tentatively TRBD1 (5 bases). The CDR3 covers 13 residues. The V gene's germline CDR1 is ENHRY and CDR2 SYGVKD. The V and J ends lost 5 bases and 1 base respectively, with 8 bases between them. The CDR3: CAISPQGNTEAFF. The CDR3 bases are TGTGCCATCAGTCCTCAGGGGAACACTGAAGCTTTCTTT.

This sequence joins TRBV6-6 and TRBJ1-1; D remains unclear. V was shortened by 6 bases and J by 2 bases, with 13 bases between the two germline ends. The CDR3 is made up of 14 amino acids. Germline V lookup: CDR1 MNHNY, CDR2 SVGAGI (reference sequence). Written as DNA, the CDR3 is TGTGCCAGCAGACCTATCGGTCTTAACACTGAAGCTTTCTTT. Translation: CASRPIGLNTEAFF.

The chain recombines TRBV5-1 with TRBJ1-2; D is ambiguous. This CDR3 comprises 18 residues. CDR1 SGHRS and CDR2 YFSETQ come from the germline V gene. V lost 0 bases and J lost 4, with 22 bases in between. The CDR3 sequence is CASSLGPPTVSPSYGYTF. The CDR3 DNA is TGCGCCAGCAGCTTGGGACCCCCCACAGTATCCCCATCCTATGGCTACACCTTC.

This sequence joins TRBV7-9 and TRBJ2-2, with a tentative D call TRBD1 (5 bases). Trimming removed 3 bases from V and 3 bases from J, with 8 bases in between. CDR1 and CDR2 (germline): SEHNR, FQNEAQ (reference sequence). The CDR3 totals 14 residues. The CDR3 reads CASSLDTHTGELFF. The CDR3 bases are TGTGCCAGCAGCTTGGACACGCACACCGGGGAGCTGTTTTTT.

This clone was picked up a small number of times. V usage is TRBV7-6 and J usage is TRBJ2-3; D is ambiguous. CDR3 size: 11 residues. V was pared by 3 bases and J by 6 bases, with 4 bases between. CDR1 is SGHVS, CDR2 FNYEAQ, per germline. CDR3 amino acids: CASSLKDTQYF. DNA for the CDR3: TGTGCCAGCAGCTTGAAGGATACGCAGTATTTT.

The chain couples TRBV10-3 to TRBJ2-5, with D tentatively TRBD1 (6 bases). V was trimmed by 10 bases and J by 4 bases, leaving 22 bases between them. Germline CDR1 and CDR2: ENHRY and SYGVKD. CDR3 length: 15 amino acids. CDR3 amino acids: CATQRTRGAIETQYF. The CDR3 region has the DNA TGTGCCACCCAACGGACCAGGGGAGCTATAGAGACCCAGTACTTC.

The V call is TRBV9, the J call TRBJ2-2, with D perhaps given as TRBD1 or TRBD2 (6 bases each). The CDR3 covers 15 residues. Germline V gene sequence: CDR1 SGDLS, CDR2 YYNGEE. V lost 6 bases and J lost 5, with 17 bases in between. Here the CDR3 DNA reads TGTGCCAGCACGATTTATGGGGGGCAGACCGGGGAGCTGTTTTTT. Its protein product is CASTIYGGQTGELFF.

The chain has TRBV2 and TRBJ2-1, with TRBD1 matching 7 bases. The V gene end was trimmed by 8 bases and the J gene end by 7 bases; junction bases not matched to a gene: 8. Germline CDR1 is SNHLY and CDR2 is FYNNEI. The CDR3 spans 13 residues. CDR3 nucleotide sequence: TGTGCCAGCGGTGGGACAGTCCCTAATGAGCAGTTCTTC. It specifies CASGGTVPNEQFF.

This clone was recorded a few times. This chain links TRBV5-1 with TRBJ1-2; D not resolved. The CDR3 contains 9 residues. Germline assignment: CDR1 SGHRS and CDR2 YFSETQ. V lost 10 bases and J 8 bases, leaving 9 bases between the germline ends. CDR3 sequence reads: CASTHGYTF. The CDR3 DNA sequence: TGCGCCTCGACTCACGGCTACACCTTC.

The rearrangement links TRBV7-9 to TRBJ1-5; no reliable D call. The CDR3 runs 12 residues. V was trimmed by 5 bases and J by 5 bases, leaving 7 bases between them. Germline V gene sequence: CDR1 SEHNR, CDR2 FQNEAQ (reference sequence). The CDR3 DNA sequence: TGTGCCAGCAGCAATACAGATCAGCCCCAGCATTTT. It yields the protein CASSNTDQPQHF.

The chain couples TRBV5-1 to TRBJ2-7; D ambiguous. The CDR3 is made up of 14 amino acids. The germline V and J ends were trimmed by 0 bases and 0 bases, with 7 bases remaining between them. Germline V CDR1 and CDR2: SGHRS, YFSETQ. CDR3 nucleotides: TGCGCCAGCAGCTTGGAGGCGAGCTCCTACGAGCAGTACTTC. Its protein is CASSLEASSYEQYF.

The rearrangement links TRBV6-6 to TRBJ2-3; 7 bases line up with TRBD1. The CDR3 totals 12 residues. Germline V gene sequence: CDR1 MNHNY, CDR2 SVGAGI (reference sequence). V trimming: 5 bases; J trimming: 10 bases; junction bases outside the gene matches: 6. The CDR3: CASSLNRGAQYF. CDR3 DNA: TGTGCCAGCAGTCTTAACAGGGGCGCGCAGTATTTT.

V gene TRBV20-1 combines with J gene TRBJ2-3; D not resolved. Germline V CDR1 and CDR2: DFQATT, SNEGSKA (reference sequence). This CDR3 is built from 11 residues. CDR3 DNA sequence: TGCATGTCATCGCGGAGAGATACGCAGTATTTT. This gives the protein CMSSRRDTQYF.

The chain recombines TRBV7-9 with TRBJ2-5, with D unclear. This CDR3 has 12 amino acids. Trimming removed 6 bases from V and 0 bases from J, with 5 bases in between. CDR1 is SEHNR, CDR2 FQNEAQ, per germline (reference sequence). The chain's CDR3 is CASSWDQETQYF. Written as DNA, the CDR3 is TGTGCCAGCAGTTGGGACCAAGAGACCCAGTACTTC.

V is TRBV7-9 and J is TRBJ2-1; 10 bases are a match to TRBD1. CDR1 is SEHNR and CDR2 is FQNEAQ in the germline V gene (reference sequence). CDR3 length: 17 amino acids. The J segment lost 3 bases and the V segment lost 2 bases, leaving 7 bases of the junction unmatched. CDR3 sequence: CASSLRRGTGDYNEQFF. DNA of the CDR3: TGTGCCAGCAGCTTAAGAAGGGGGACAGGGGACTACAATGAGCAGTTCTTC.

The chain recombines TRBV2 with TRBJ2-5; D remains unclear. This CDR3 region has 12 residues. In germline, CDR1 is SNHLY, CDR2 FYNNEI. V was shortened by 2 bases and J by 9 bases, with 10 bases between the two germline ends. In nucleotides, the CDR3 is TGTGCCAGCAGTGAACGGAGATTGTCCCAGTACTTC. Residues: CASSERRLSQYF.

This clone has only a few counts. This chain connects TRBV7-3 to TRBJ2-3; D is possibly TRBD2 (6 bases). Deletions cut 5 bases from V and 4 bases from J, with 16 bases between. The CDR3 extends over 15 amino acids. In germline, CDR1 is SGHTA, CDR2 FQGTGA. CDR3 sequence: CASSDTTGVPDTQYF. In DNA, the CDR3 is TGTGCCAGCAGCGATACTACGGGGGTGCCAGATACGCAGTATTTT.

The V gene is TRBV5-4, the J gene TRBJ2-1; TRBD1 matches at 11 bases. Trimming removed 4 bases from V and 4 bases from J; junction bases left unmatched: 4. Germline CDR1 SGHNT, CDR2 YYREEE (reference sequence). The CDR3 runs 15 residues. The CDR3 coding sequence is TGTGCCAGCAGCGCCGGGACAGGGGGATACAATGAGCAGTTCTTC. Its translation: CASSAGTGGYNEQFF.

The chain has TRBV6-1 and TRBJ1-1; D may be TRBD1 (5 bases). The CDR3 is made up of 14 amino acids. V dropped 4 bases and J dropped 0 bases, with 9 bases sitting between them. Germline V gene lookup returns CDR1 MNHNS and CDR2 SASEGT. CDR3 region: CASSVTGVNTEAFF. CDR3 sequence (DNA): TGTGCCAGCAGTGTAACAGGAGTGAACACTGAAGCTTTCTTT.